This TCR beta chain was captured by sequencing in a study of cytomegalovirus exposure and HLA in healthy donors. Donors were nominally healthy when sampled, though unrecorded immune exposures were likely. PCR used 60 Vbeta primers and 13 Jbeta primers. Using immunoSEQ multiplex PCR, the repertoire was profiled, and TCRdb retains in-frame clones only, with some absent. The top ten hold almost 4% of the sample, which has 250,000 to 350,000 clones, 86% seen once. The CDR3 is 13 residues long. The germline V and J ends were trimmed by 0 bases and 6 bases, with 9 bases remaining between them. The germline V gene has CDR1 MNHEY and CDR2 SMNVEV (reference sequence).

This TCR was sampled from a middle-aged man in good health and CMV-seropositive. The rearrangement uses TRBV27 and TRBJ2-7; a weak D match, TRBD2 (5 bases). Sequencing was carried out using PBMCs. The CDR3 reads CASSLSRVGEQYF. The CDR3 coding sequence is TGTGCCAGCAGTTTATCGAGGGTCGGCGAGCAGTACTTC.